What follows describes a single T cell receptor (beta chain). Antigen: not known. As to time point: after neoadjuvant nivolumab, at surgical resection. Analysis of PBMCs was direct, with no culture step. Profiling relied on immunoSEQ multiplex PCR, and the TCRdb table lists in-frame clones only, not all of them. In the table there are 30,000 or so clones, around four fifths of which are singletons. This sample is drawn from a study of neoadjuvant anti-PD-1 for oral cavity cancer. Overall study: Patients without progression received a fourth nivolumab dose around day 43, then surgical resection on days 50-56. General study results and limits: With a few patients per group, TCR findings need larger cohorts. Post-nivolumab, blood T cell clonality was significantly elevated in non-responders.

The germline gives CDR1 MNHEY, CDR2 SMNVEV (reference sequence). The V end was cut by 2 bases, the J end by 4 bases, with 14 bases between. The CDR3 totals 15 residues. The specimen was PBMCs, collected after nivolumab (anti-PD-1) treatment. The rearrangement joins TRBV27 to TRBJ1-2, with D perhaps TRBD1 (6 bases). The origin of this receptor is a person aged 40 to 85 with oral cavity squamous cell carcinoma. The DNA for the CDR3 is TGTGCCAGCAGTTTAGGCAGGGGACCCGCCTATGGCTACACCTTC. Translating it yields CASSLGRGPAYGYTF.